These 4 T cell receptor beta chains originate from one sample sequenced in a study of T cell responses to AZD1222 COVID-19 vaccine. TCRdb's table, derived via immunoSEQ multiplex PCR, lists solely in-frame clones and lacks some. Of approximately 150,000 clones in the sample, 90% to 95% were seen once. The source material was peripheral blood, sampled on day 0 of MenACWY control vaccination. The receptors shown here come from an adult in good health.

CDR3 protein: CASSLARGGEQYF. The CDR3 DNA reads TGTGCCAGCAGTTTAGCCAGGGGGGGCGAGCAGTACTTC. V is TRBV12-3 or TRBV12-4 and J is TRBJ2-7, with D possibly being TRBD1 or TRBD2 (7 bases each). Trimming shortened V by 0 bases and J by 6 bases, and 9 bases separated the two germline ends. This CDR3 has 13 residues.

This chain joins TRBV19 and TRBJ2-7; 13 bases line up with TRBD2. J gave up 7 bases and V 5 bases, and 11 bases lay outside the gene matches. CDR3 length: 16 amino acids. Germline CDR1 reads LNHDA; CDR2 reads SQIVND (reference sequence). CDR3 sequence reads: CASSAARLAGGKEQYF. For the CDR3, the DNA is TGTGCCAGTAGTGCAGCCCGACTAGCGGGAGGTAAGGAGCAGTACTTC.

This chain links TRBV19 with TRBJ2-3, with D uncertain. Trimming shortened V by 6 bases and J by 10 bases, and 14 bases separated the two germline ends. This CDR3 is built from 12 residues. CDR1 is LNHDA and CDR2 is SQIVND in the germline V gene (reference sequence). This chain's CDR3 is CASSPGFPPQYF. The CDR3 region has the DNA TGTGCCAGTAGCCCCGGGTTTCCACCGCAGTATTTT. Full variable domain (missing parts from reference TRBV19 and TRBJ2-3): DGGITQSPKYLFRKEGQNVTLSCEQNLNHDAMYWYRQDPGQGLRLIYYSQIVNDFQKGDIAEGYSVSREKKESFPLTVTSAQKNPTAFYLCASSPGFPPQYFGPGTRLTVL.

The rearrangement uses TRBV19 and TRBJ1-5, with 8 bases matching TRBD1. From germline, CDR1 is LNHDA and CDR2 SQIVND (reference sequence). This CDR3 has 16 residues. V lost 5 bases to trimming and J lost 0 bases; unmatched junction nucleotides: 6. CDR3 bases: TGTGCCAGTAGTCACACAGGGGGACATAGCAATCAGCCCCAGCATTTT. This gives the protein CASSHTGGHSNQPQHF.